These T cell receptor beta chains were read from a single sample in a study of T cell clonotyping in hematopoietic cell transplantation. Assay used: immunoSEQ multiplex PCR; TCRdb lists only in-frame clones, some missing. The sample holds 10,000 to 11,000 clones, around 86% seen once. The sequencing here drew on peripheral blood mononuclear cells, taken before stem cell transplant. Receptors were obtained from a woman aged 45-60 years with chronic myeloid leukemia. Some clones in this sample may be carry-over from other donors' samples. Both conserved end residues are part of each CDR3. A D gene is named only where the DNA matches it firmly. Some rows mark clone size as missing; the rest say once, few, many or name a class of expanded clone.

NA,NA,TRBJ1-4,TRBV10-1,CASSDRDAHNEKLFF,TGCGCCAGCAGTGATAGGGATGCTCATAATGAAAAACTGTTTTTT
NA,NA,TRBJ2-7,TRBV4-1,CASSQDQGTYEQYF,TGCGCCAGCAGCCAAGACCAGGGAACCTACGAGCAGTACTTC
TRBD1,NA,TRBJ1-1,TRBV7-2,CASSFLPTGSTEAFF,TGTGCCAGCAGCTTCCTCCCGACAGGGTCTACTGAAGCTTTCTTT
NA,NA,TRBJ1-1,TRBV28,CASSLLLGGGTEAFF,TGTGCCAGCAGTTTACTTCTAGGGGGGGGCACTGAAGCTTTCTTT
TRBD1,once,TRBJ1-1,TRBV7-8,CASSLVGTGLNTEAFF,TGTGCCAGCAGCTTAGTCGGGACAGGCCTGAACACTGAAGCTTTCTTT
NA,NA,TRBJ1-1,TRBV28,CASRADTEAFF,TGTGCCAGCAGAGCTGACACTGAAGCTTTCTTT
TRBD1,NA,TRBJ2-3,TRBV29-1,CSVRAGTGTPADTQYF,TGCAGCGTCCGCGCGGGGACAGGGACCCCCGCAGATACGCAGTATTTT
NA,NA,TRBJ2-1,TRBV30,CACQTQGTSNEQFF,TGTGCCTGTCAGACTCAGGGGACTTCCAATGAGCAGTTCTTC
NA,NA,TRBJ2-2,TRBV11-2,CASSLVGELFF,TGTGCCAGCAGCTTAGTCGGGGAGCTGTTTTTT
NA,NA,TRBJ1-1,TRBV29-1,CSVGGRGMNTEAFF,TGCAGCGTTGGGGGGCGAGGTATGAACACTGAAGCTTTCTTT
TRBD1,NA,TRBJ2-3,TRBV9,CASSAGQGWTDTQYF,TGTGCCAGCAGCGCCGGACAGGGGTGGACAGATACGCAGTATTTT
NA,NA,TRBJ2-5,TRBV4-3,CASSPGLGEETQYF,TGCGCCAGCAGCCCGGGACTCGGTGAGGAGACCCAGTACTTC
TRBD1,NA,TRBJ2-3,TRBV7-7,CASSSGQGIDTQYF,TGTGCTAGCAGTTCTGGACAGGGAATAGATACGCAGTATTTT
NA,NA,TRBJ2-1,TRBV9,CASSVGGTYNEQFF,TGTGCCAGCAGCGTAGGCGGTACCTACAATGAGCAGTTCTTC
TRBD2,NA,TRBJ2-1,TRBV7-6,CASSLGLAGSNNEQFF,TGTGCCAGCAGCTTAGGGCTAGCGGGCTCGAACAATGAGCAGTTCTTC
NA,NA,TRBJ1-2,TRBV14,CASSPRDGYYGYTF,TGTGCCAGCAGCCCCCGGGACGGATACTATGGCTACACCTTC
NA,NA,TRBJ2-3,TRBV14,CASSQWGTDTQYF,TGTGCCAGCAGCCAGTGGGGCACAGATACGCAGTATTTT
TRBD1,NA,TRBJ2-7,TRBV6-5,CASRSGTGGREQYF,TGTGCCAGCAGAAGTGGGACAGGGGGGCGCGAGCAGTACTTC
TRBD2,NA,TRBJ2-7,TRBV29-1,CSVFFSGRASEQYF,TGCAGCGTGTTCTTTAGCGGGAGGGCCTCCGAGCAGTACTTC
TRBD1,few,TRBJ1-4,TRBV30,CAWSSGTGSEKLFF,TGTGCCTGGAGCTCCGGGACAGGGAGTGAAAAACTGTTTTTT
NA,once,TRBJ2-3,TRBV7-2,CASSFFPRLSADTQYF,TGTGCCAGCAGCTTTTTTCCGAGACTATCCGCAGATACGCAGTATTTT
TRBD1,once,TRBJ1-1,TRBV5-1,CASSLGGQGFTEAFF,TGCGCCAGCAGCTTGGGGGGACAGGGCTTCACTGAAGCTTTCTTT
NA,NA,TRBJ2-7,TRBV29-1,CSVEEGRGLVEQYF,TGCAGCGTTGAAGAGGGACGGGGGCTAGTCGAGCAGTACTTC
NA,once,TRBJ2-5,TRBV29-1,CSVDRGTQYF,TGCAGCGTTGACAGGGGTACCCAGTACTTC
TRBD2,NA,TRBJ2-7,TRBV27,CASSSVAGGRYEQYF,TGTGCCAGCAGTTCAGTAGCGGGAGGGCGGTACGAGCAGTACTTC
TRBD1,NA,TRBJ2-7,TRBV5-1,CASSWDRNEQYF,TGCGCCAGCAGCTGGGACAGAAACGAGCAGTACTTC
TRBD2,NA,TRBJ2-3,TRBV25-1,CASSFGSGWADTQYF,TGTGCCAGCAGTTTCGGTAGCGGGTGGGCAGATACGCAGTATTTT
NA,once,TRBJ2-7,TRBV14,CASSQAGVTYEQYF,TGTGCCAGCAGCCAAGCAGGGGTCACCTACGAGCAGTACTTC
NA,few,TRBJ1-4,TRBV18,CASSPFWTLEKLFF,TGTGCCAGCTCACCATTCTGGACACTAGAAAAACTGTTTTTT
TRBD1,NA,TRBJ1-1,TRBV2,CASTQGDNTEAFF,TGTGCCAGCACCCAGGGGGATAACACTGAAGCTTTCTTT
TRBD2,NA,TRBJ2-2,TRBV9,CASSVAGTGTSGRRLKDTGELFF,TGTGCCAGCAGCGTAGCAGGGACCGGGACTAGCGGGAGGAGGTTAAAAGACACCGGGGAGCTGTTTTTT
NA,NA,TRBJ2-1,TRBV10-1,CASSALVSGEQFF,TGCGCCAGCAGTGCTCTGGTTTCGGGTGAGCAGTTCTTC
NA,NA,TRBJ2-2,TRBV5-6,CASSLSVTGELFF,TGTGCCAGCAGCTTGTCGGTGACCGGGGAGCTGTTTTTT
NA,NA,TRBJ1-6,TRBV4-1,CASSQGTVVNSPLHF,TGCGCCAGCAGCCAAGGGACAGTCGTTAATTCACCCCTCCACTTT
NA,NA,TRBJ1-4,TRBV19,CASSILGAGEKLFF,TGTGCCAGTAGTATTTTGGGGGCTGGTGAAAAACTGTTTTTT
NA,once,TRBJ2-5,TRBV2,CASIHGGVVLEETQYF,TGTGCCAGCATTCACGGGGGCGTAGTCTTGGAAGAGACCCAGTACTTC
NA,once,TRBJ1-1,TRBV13,CASSALFRGRDTEAFF,TGTGCCAGCAGCGCCCTTTTCAGAGGGCGGGACACTGAAGCTTTCTTT
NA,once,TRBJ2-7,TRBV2,CASSKGLEQYF,TGTGCCAGCAGTAAGGGGCTCGAGCAGTACTTC
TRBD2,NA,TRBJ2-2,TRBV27,CASSAGTRGVTGELFF,TGTGCCAGCAGTGCCGGGACTAGGGGCGTCACCGGGGAGCTGTTTTTT
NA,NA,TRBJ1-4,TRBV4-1,CASSQDAQRQEKLFF,TGCGCCAGCAGCCAAGATGCCCAGAGGCAAGAAAAACTGTTTTTT
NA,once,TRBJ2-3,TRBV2,CASSAVGEWSTDTQYF,TGTGCCAGCAGTGCCGTAGGGGAGTGGAGCACAGATACGCAGTATTTT
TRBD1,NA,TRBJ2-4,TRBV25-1,CASSRTGVNIQYF,TGTGCCAGCTCCCGGACAGGCGTGAACATTCAGTACTTC